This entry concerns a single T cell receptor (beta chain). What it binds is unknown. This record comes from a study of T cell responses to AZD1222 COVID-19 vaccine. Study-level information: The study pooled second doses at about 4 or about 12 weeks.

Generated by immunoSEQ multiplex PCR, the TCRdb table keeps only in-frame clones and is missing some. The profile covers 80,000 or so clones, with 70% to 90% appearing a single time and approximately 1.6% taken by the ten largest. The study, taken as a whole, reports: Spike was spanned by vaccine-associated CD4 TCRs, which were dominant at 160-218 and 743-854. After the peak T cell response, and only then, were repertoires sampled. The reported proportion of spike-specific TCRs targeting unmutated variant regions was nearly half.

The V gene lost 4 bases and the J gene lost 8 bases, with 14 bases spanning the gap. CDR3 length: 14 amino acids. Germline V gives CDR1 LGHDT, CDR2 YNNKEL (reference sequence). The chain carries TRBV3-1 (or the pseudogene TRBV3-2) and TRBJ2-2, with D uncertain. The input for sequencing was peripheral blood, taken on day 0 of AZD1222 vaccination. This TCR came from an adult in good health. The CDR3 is CASSPKTMGGELFF. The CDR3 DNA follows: TGTGCCAGCAGCCCCAAAACGATGGGGGGGGAGCTGTTTTTT.